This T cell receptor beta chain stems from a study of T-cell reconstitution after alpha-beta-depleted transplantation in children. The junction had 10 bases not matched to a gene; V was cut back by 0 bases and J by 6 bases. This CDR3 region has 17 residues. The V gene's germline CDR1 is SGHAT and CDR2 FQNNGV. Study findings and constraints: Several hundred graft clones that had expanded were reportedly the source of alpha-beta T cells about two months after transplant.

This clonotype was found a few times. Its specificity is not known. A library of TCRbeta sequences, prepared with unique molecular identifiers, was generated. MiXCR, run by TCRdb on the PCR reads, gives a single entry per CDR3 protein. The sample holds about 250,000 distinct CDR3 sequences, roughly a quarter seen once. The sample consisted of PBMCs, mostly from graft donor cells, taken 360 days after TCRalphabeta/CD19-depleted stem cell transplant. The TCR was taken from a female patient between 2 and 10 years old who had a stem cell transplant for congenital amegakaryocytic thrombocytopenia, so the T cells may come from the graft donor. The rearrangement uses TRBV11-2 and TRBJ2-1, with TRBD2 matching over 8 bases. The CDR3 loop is CASSLEVGLVGGNEQFF. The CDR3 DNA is TGTGCCAGCAGCTTAGAAGTGGGACTAGTGGGTGGCAATGAGCAGTTCTTC.